This note documents a single T cell receptor beta chain sequence. Its specificity is unknown. This entry comes from a study of cytomegalovirus exposure and HLA in healthy donors. For the study at large: The roughly 110 validation repertoires used the same platform as the 550 to 800 first-cohort repertoires (as reported by a later analysis). Study outcomes and limitations: Within the 90 to 150 validation repertoires, first-cohort TCR clusters tended to co-occur, according to a later analysis.

The table came from immunoSEQ multiplex PCR; TCRdb's copy has only in-frame clones and leaves some out. The repertoire holds a few hundred thousand clones, with roughly 83% as singletons. The sequencing sample was made of PBMCs. This TCR was sampled from a woman in her 30s in good health and CMV-seropositive.

The CDR3 is CASSQGGRPYEQYF. The DNA for the CDR3 is TGCGCCAGCAGCCAAGGAGGGAGGCCCTACGAGCAGTACTTC. The genes are TRBV4-1 and TRBJ2-7; D perhaps matches TRBD2 (6 bases). The germline V gene encodes CDR1 MGHRA and CDR2 YSYEKL. V shed 1 base and J shed 2 bases, with 9 bases lying between them. This CDR3 comprises 14 residues.